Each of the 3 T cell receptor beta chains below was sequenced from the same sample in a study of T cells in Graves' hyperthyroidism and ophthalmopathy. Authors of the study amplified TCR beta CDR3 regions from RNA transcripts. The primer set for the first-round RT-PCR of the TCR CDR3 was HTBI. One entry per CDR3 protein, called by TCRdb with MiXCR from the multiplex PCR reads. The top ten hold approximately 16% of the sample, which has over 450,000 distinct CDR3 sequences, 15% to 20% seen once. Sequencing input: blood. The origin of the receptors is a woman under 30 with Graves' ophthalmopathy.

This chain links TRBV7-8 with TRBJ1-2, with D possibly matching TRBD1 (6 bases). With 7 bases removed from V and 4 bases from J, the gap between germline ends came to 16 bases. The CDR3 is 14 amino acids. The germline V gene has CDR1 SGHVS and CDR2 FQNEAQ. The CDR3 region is CASTPAGGVYGYTF. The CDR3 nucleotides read TGTGCCAGCACCCCCGCGGGGGGCGTCTATGGCTACACCTTC.

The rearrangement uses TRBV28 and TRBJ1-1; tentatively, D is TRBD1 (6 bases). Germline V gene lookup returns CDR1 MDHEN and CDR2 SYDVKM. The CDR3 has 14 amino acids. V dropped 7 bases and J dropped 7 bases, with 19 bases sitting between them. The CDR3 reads CASNEGGGRGEAFF. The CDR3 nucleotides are TGTGCCAGCAATGAGGGGGGGGGCCGAGGTGAAGCTTTCTTT.

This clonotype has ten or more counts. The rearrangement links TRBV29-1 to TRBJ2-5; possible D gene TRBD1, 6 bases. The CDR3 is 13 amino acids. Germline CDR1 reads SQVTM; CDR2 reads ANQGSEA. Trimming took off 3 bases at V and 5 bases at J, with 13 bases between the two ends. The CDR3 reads CSVERQVVETQYF. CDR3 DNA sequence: TGCAGCGTTGAGCGACAGGTCGTGGAGACCCAGTACTTC.